This T cell receptor (beta chain) was found in a study of blood T cell repertoires in COVID-19. Turning to the study itself: Acute-phase and convalescent COVID-19 samples originated in the United States, Italy and Spain.

Assay used: immunoSEQ multiplex PCR; TCRdb lists only in-frame clones, some missing. Altogether about 20,000 clones are present, 88% being singletons, with the ten largest covering 4.5% to 6%. This study enrolled people aged about 18 to 100 from about two dozen US geographic areas. Germline-derived CDR1 and CDR2 are SNHLY and FYNNEI. CDR3 length equals 13 residues. Trimming removed 3 bases at V and 3 bases at J, with 8 bases between. The V and J genes are TRBV2 and TRBJ1-2; unclear D gene. This sequence was found in a woman in her 30s who had recovered from COVID-19. The sequenced material came from PBMCs or T cells enriched from blood (not recorded which). CDR3 region: CASSEGLYYGYTF. The CDR3 DNA reads TGTGCCAGCAGTGAGGGCCTATACTATGGCTACACCTTC.